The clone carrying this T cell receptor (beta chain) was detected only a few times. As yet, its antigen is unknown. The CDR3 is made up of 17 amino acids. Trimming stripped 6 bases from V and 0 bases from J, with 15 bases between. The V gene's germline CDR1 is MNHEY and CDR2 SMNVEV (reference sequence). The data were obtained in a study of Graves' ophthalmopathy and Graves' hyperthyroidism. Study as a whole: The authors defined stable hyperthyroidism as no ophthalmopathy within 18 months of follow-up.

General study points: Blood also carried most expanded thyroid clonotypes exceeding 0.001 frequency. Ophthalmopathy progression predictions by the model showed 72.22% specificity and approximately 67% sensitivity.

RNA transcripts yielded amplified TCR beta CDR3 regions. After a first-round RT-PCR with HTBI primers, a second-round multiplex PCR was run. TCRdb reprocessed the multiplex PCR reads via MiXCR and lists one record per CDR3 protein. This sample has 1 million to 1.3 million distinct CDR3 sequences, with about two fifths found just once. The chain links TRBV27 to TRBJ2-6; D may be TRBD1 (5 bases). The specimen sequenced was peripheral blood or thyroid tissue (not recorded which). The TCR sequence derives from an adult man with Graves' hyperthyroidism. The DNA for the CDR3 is TGTGCCAGCAGGAAAGACAGTTGGAACTCTGGGGCCAACGTCCTGACTTTC. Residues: CASRKDSWNSGANVLTF.